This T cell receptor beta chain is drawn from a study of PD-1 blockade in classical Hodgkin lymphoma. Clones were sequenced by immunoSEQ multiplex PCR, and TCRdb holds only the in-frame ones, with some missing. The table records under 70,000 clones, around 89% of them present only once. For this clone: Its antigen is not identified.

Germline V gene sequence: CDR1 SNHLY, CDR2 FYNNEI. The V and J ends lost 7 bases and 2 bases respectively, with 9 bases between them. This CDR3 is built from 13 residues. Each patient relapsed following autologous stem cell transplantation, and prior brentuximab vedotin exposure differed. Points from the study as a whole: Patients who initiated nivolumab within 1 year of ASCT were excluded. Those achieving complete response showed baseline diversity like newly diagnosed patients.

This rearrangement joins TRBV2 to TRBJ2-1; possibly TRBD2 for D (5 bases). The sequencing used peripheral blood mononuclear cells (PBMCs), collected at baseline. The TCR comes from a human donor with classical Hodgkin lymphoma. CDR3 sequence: CASTVEAYNEQFF. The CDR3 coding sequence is TGTGCCAGCACAGTGGAGGCCTACAATGAGCAGTTCTTC.